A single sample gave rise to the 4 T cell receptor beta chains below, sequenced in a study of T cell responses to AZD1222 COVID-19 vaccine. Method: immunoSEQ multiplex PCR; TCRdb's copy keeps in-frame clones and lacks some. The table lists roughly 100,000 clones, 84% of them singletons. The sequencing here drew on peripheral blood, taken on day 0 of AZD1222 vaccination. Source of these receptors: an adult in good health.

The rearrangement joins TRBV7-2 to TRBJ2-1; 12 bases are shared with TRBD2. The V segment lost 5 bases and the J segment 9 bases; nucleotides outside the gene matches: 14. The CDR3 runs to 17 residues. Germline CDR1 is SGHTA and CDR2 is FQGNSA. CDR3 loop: CASSRGPASGGVTEQFF. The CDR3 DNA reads TGTGCCAGCAGCCGGGGACCTGCTAGCGGGGGGGTAACTGAGCAGTTCTTC.

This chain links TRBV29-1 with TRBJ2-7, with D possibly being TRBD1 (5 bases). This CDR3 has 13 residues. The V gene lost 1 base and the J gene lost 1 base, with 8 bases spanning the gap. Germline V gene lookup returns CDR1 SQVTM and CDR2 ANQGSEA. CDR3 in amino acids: CSVEGGESYEQYF. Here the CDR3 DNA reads TGCAGCGTTGAAGGGGGCGAATCCTACGAGCAGTACTTC.

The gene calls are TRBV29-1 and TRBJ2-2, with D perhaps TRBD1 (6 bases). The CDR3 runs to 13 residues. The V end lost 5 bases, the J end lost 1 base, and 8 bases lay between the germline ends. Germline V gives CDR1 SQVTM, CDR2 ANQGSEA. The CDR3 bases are TGCAGCGTTTCGGGACAGAACACCGGGGAGCTGTTTTTT. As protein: CSVSGQNTGELFF.

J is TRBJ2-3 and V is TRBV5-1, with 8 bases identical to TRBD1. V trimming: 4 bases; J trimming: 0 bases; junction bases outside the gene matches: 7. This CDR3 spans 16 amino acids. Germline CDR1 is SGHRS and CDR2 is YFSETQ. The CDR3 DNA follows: TGCGCCAGCAGCCCCGGGGACAGGTGGAGCACAGATACGCAGTATTTT. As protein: CASSPGDRWSTDTQYF.